Below are 20 T cell receptor beta chains sequenced from a single sample in a study of blood T cell repertoires in COVID-19. The data were produced by immunoSEQ multiplex PCR, yet TCRdb's version contains in-frame clones alone and is incomplete. The sample yields 150,000 to 200,000 clones, more than 75% seen once. Sequenced input: PBMCs or T cells enriched from blood (not recorded which). All receptors derive from a woman in her 50s who had recovered from COVID-19.

The V gene is TRBV30, the J gene TRBJ1-1; D gene uncertain. Trimming took 3 bases from V and 0 from J, leaving 8 bases between them. The CDR3 has 13 residues. The germline CDR1 and CDR2 sequences are GTSNPN and SVGIG (reference sequence). The CDR3 sequence is CAWSQNVNTEAFF. DNA of the CDR3: TGTGCCTGGAGCCAGAATGTGAACACTGAAGCTTTCTTT.

This clone was recorded a few times. The chain employs TRBV7-9 and TRBJ2-1; TRBD2 matches at 10 bases. The CDR3 is 16 residues long. Germline-derived CDR1 and CDR2 are SEHNR and FQNEAQ (reference sequence). The V and J ends lost 5 bases and 6 bases, in that order; junction bases with no gene match: 10. The CDR3: CASSPILAGLGNEQFF. CDR3 sequence (DNA): TGTGCCAGCAGCCCCATACTAGCGGGGCTGGGCAATGAGCAGTTCTTC.

V usage is TRBV7-2 and J usage is TRBJ2-2; D is unclear. The V gene lost 7 bases and the J gene lost 4 bases, with 10 bases spanning the gap. The germline V gene encodes CDR1 SGHTA and CDR2 FQGNSA. CDR3 size: 13 residues. CDR3 sequence (DNA): TGTGCCAGCACCTCAGAAGTCACCGGGGAGCTGTTTTTT. Its protein product is CASTSEVTGELFF.

The chain uses TRBV30 and TRBJ1-5; tentative D call: TRBD1 (5 bases). CDR3 length equals 16 residues. The germline V and J ends were trimmed by 5 bases and 4 bases, with 21 bases remaining between them. The V gene's germline CDR1 is GTSNPN and CDR2 SVGIG (reference sequence). For the CDR3, the DNA is TGTGCCTGGGCCCCCCGGGGGGGGTTACGAAATCAGCCCCAGCATTTT. This translates into CAWAPRGGLRNQPQHF. The full variable domain, its missing parts supplied by reference TRBV30 and TRBJ1-5, is SQTIHQWPATLVQPVGSPLSLECTVEGTSNPNLYWYRQAAGRGLQLLFYSVGIGQISSEVPQNLSASRPQDRQFILSSKKLLLSDSGFYLCAWAPRGGLRNQPQHFGDGTRLSIL.

The rearrangement joins TRBV10-3 to TRBJ1-2; no clear D gene. The CDR3 runs to 13 residues. Germline V gives CDR1 ENHRY, CDR2 SYGVKD. Trimming removed 2 bases from V and 4 bases from J, with 8 bases in between. CDR3 region: CAISETDLYGYTF. As DNA, the CDR3 is TGTGCCATCAGTGAGACAGACCTCTATGGCTACACCTTC.

This chain connects TRBV29-1 to TRBJ2-2; maybe TRBD1 (6 bases). The germline gives CDR1 SQVTM, CDR2 ANQGSEA. This CDR3 has 13 amino acids. V was trimmed by 3 bases and J by 6 bases, leaving 11 bases between them. The CDR3 protein is CSVDYGGPGELFF. The CDR3 DNA sequence: TGCAGCGTTGATTATGGGGGCCCCGGGGAGCTGTTTTTT.

The chain combines TRBV5-1 with TRBJ2-1; 8 bases agree with TRBD2. The V gene's germline CDR1 is SGHRS and CDR2 YFSETQ. V dropped 6 bases and J dropped 0; count of bases not matched to a gene: 8. This CDR3 comprises 16 residues. The CDR3 region is CASTPGGGGSYNEQFF. In DNA, the CDR3 is TGCGCCAGCACCCCCGGGGGGGGAGGCTCCTACAATGAGCAGTTCTTC.

CDR3 DNA sequence: TGCGCCAGTGGACAGGGTAGTGACTATGGCTACACCTTC. This codes for CASGQGSDYGYTF. The V gene is TRBV5-1, the J gene TRBJ1-2; 8 nucleotides align to TRBD1. With 8 bases clipped from V and 3 bases from J, the junction kept 6 bases outside the gene matches. The CDR3 covers 13 residues. Germline CDR1 is SGHRS and CDR2 is YFSETQ. The full variable domain, rest sourced from reference TRBV5-1 and TRBJ1-2, is KAGVTQTPRYLIKTRGQQVTLSCSPISGHRSVSWYQQTPGQGLQFLFEYFSETQRNKGNFPGRFSGRQFSNSRSEMNVSTLELGDSALYLCASGQGSDYGYTFGSGTRLTVV.

The J gene is TRBJ1-2, the V gene TRBV7-9; unclear D gene. Trimming stripped 6 bases from V and 10 bases from J, with 3 bases between. Germline CDR1 is SEHNR and CDR2 is FQNEAQ (reference sequence). The length of the CDR3 is 8 residues. This CDR3 is CASSLYTF. The CDR3 DNA is TGTGCCAGCAGTCTCTACACCTTC.

V gene TRBV28 combines with J gene TRBJ1-2, with D tentatively TRBD1 (5 bases). The ends were cut back, 6 bases at V and 1 base at J, with 12 bases in the middle. The V gene's germline CDR1 is MDHEN and CDR2 SYDVKM. The CDR3 has 14 residues. CDR3 region: CASRGGHLNYGYTF. The CDR3 DNA reads as TGTGCCAGCAGAGGCGGACATCTTAACTATGGCTACACCTTC.

This clone is a singleton in its sample. Here the CDR3 DNA reads TGTGCCAGCATCCTGGACAGGGGCATCGGAAACACCATATATTTT. Protein product: CASILDRGIGNTIYF. V usage is TRBV11-2 and J usage is TRBJ1-3, with 9 bases fitting TRBD1. CDR1 is SGHAT, CDR2 FQNNGV, per germline. This CDR3 is built from 15 residues. V shed 7 bases and J 4 bases; nucleotides not matched to a gene: 8.

This clone was picked up one time. J is TRBJ1-1 and V is TRBV7-8; tentative D call: TRBD1 (6 bases). This CDR3 has 14 residues. The V gene's germline CDR1 is SGHVS and CDR2 FQNEAQ. V was clipped by 1 base and J by 1 base, with 7 bases between them. DNA of the CDR3: TGTGCCAGCAGCTTAGTACAGGGGAACACTGAAGCTTTCTTT. It encodes CASSLVQGNTEAFF.

The chain employs TRBV3-1 (or the pseudogene TRBV3-2) and TRBJ1-2, with 8 bases identical to TRBD1. Germline CDR1 and CDR2: LGHDT and YNNKEL (reference sequence). This CDR3 spans 16 amino acids. V trimming: 0 bases; J trimming: 5 bases; junction bases outside the gene matches: 8. The DNA for the CDR3 is TGTGCCAGCAGCCAAGAATATTACAGGGGGATGTATGGCTACACCTTC. Translated: CASSQEYYRGMYGYTF.

This clone was seen only once. The chain carries TRBV27 and TRBJ1-4; D gene ambiguous. Germline CDR1 and CDR2: MNHEY and SMNVEV (reference sequence). V dropped 0 bases and J dropped 0 bases, with 17 bases sitting between them. The CDR3 has 19 residues. This CDR3 is CASSLSLSKRLATNEKLFF. In DNA, the CDR3 is TGTGCCAGCAGTTTATCTTTGTCCAAGCGCCTTGCAACTAATGAAAAACTGTTTTTT.

CDR3 loop: CASNPTGQSGNTIYF. For the CDR3, the DNA is TGTGCCAGCAACCCGACAGGCCAATCTGGAAACACCATATATTTT. The V gene is TRBV5-6, the J gene TRBJ1-3, with D possibly being TRBD1 (6 bases). Trimming removed 6 bases from V and 1 base from J, with 14 bases in between. The V gene's germline CDR1 is SGHDT and CDR2 YYEEEE. The CDR3 spans 15 residues.

The chain links TRBV18 to TRBJ1-1, with D possibly TRBD1 on 5 matching bases. Germline CDR1 is KGHSH and CDR2 is LQKENI. The CDR3 spans 14 residues. V shed 5 bases and J shed 0 bases, with 10 bases lying between them. As DNA, the CDR3 is TGTGCCAGCTCATCAGACAGAATGAACACTGAAGCTTTCTTT. Its protein is CASSSDRMNTEAFF.

V usage is TRBV2 and J usage is TRBJ2-7; D not resolved. CDR3 length: 14 residues. The germline gives CDR1 SNHLY, CDR2 FYNNEI. Trimming shortened V by 7 bases and J by 0 bases, and 13 bases separated the two germline ends. The CDR3 reads CASTADAASYEQYF. CDR3 sequence (DNA): TGTGCCAGCACTGCCGACGCGGCCTCCTACGAGCAGTACTTC.

This clone was detected a few times. The rearrangement links TRBV9 to TRBJ1-2, with D perhaps matching TRBD1 (5 bases). Germline-derived CDR1 and CDR2 are SGDLS and YYNGEE. The CDR3 length is 13 residues. V lost 0 bases to trimming and J lost 8 bases, with 11 bases between them. The CDR3 region is CASSVEGPRGYTF. In nucleotides, the CDR3 is TGTGCCAGCAGCGTAGAGGGGCCTCGAGGCTACACCTTC. Together with reference TRBV9 and TRBJ1-2, the CDR3 gives the full variable domain: DSGVTQTPKHLITATGQRVTLRCSPRSGDLSVYWYQQSLDQGLQFLIQYYNGEERAKGNILERFSAQQFPDLHSELNLSSLELGDSALYFCASSVEGPRGYTFGSGTRLTVV.

The chain links TRBV11-3 to TRBJ1-3; 7 bases line up with TRBD1. The CDR3 contains 13 residues. Unmatched junction bases numbered 2, after V lost 5 bases and J lost 4 bases. Germline CDR1 and CDR2: SGHNT and YENEEA. The CDR3 here is CASSRGQGNTIYF. The CDR3 nucleotides read TGTGCCAGCAGCCGGGGACAGGGAAACACCATATATTTT.

CDR3 protein: CASSYQIQGIGETQYF. In nucleotides, the CDR3 is TGTGCCAGCAGTTACCAAATCCAGGGAATAGGAGAGACCCAGTACTTC. The chain uses TRBV6-5 and TRBJ2-5; possible D gene TRBD1, 5 bases. The CDR3 loop spans 16 amino acids. Trimming removed 2 bases from V and 4 bases from J, with 17 bases in between. Germline V gives CDR1 MNHEY, CDR2 SVGAGI.